This T cell receptor (beta chain) was profiled in a study of blood T cell repertoires in COVID-19. Turning to the study itself: Samples of COVID-19 (acute and convalescent) were obtained from the United States, Italy and Spain. The analysed material was cDNA or gDNA that came from T cells, B-cell-depleted T cells, or PBMCs.

Per germline, CDR1 SGHRS and CDR2 YFSETQ. This CDR3 contains 15 residues. Germline trimming cut 0 bases from V and 3 bases from J; bases unmatched to any gene: 0. Sequencing used immunoSEQ multiplex PCR; TCRdb keeps in-frame clones, though not all of them. The sample has roughly 400,000 clones, about 90% seen once. The sequence came from a woman in her sixties with COVID-19, enrolled during active disease. This sequence joins TRBV5-1 and TRBJ1-5; the match to TRBD1 covers 10 bases. The specimen sequenced was peripheral blood. CDR3 residues: CASSLGQGANQPQHF. The CDR3 nucleotides read TGCGCCAGCAGCTTGGGACAGGGGGCCAATCAGCCCCAGCATTTT.